Each of the 5 T cell receptor beta chains below was sequenced from the same sample in a study of T cell repertoires in cytomegalovirus infection. Using its own MiXCR run on the reads, TCRdb lists one record per CDR3 protein. The repertoire consists of under 350,000 distinct CDR3 sequences, with roughly 9.3% occurring once and the leading ten covering approximately 2.3%. The sequenced sample was PBMCs. Source of these receptors: a human donor in good health (CMV status not recorded). Some clones in this sample may be carry-over from other donors' samples.

This clonotype was recorded many times. The gene calls are TRBV12-3 or TRBV12-4 and TRBJ1-1; D unresolved. V was trimmed by 6 bases and J by 0 bases, leaving 5 bases between them. This CDR3 has 12 residues. As DNA, the CDR3 is TGTGCCAGCAGGTCCTTGAACACTGAAGCTTTCTTT. Translation gives CASRSLNTEAFF.

This clonotype occurred many times. V gene TRBV12-3 or TRBV12-4 combines with J gene TRBJ2-1, with no clear D. There are 12 residues in the CDR3. V lost 2 bases and J 10 bases, leaving 9 bases between the germline ends. The CDR3 DNA follows: TGTGCCAGCAGTTTAAACATAGGAGAGCAGTTCTTC. Protein product: CASSLNIGEQFF.

Remarks on this clonotype: This sequence may be a read error, since a much larger clone differs from it by one base. This chain joins TRBV7-2 and TRBJ1-1, with D possibly matching TRBD1 (5 bases). V was cut by 1 base and J by 2 bases, with 11 bases left in between. The CDR3 loop spans 15 amino acids. Germline V CDR1 and CDR2: SGHTA, FQGNSA. This CDR3 is CASSLGRQGNTEAFF. DNA for the CDR3: TGTGCCAGCAGCTTAGGGAGGCAGGGCAACACTGAAGCTTTCTTT.

This clonotype showed up many times. The rearrangement uses TRBV7-8 and TRBJ1-2; D remains unclear. This CDR3 has 16 amino acids. The V gene lost 1 base and the J gene lost 1 base, with 13 bases spanning the gap. Germline CDR1 and CDR2: SGHVS and FQNEAQ. In DNA form, the CDR3 reads TGTGCCAGCAGCTTAGGACTGGTGGACTTTAACTATGGCTACACCTTC. Protein sequence: CASSLGLVDFNYGYTF.

The V and J genes are TRBV20-1 and TRBJ2-7; D is unresolved. Trimming stripped 4 bases from V and 7 bases from J, with 20 bases between. Per the germline V gene, CDR1 is DFQATT and CDR2 is SNEGSKA (reference sequence). The CDR3 consists of 14 residues. Here the CDR3 reads CSATPSFQEREQYF. The DNA of the CDR3 is TGCAGTGCTACCCCCTCATTTCAGGAGAGGGAGCAGTACTTC.